Listed below are T cell receptor beta chains from one sample, sequenced in a study of blood T cell repertoires in COVID-19. Measured with immunoSEQ multiplex PCR; TCRdb has only the in-frame clones, and not every one. The sample has about 280,000 clones, 88% seen once. Sequences were obtained from PBMCs or T cells enriched from blood (not recorded which). Receptors originate from a woman aged 60-75 years in a cohort exposed to, infected with or recovered from COVID-19 (not recorded which). Both conserved end residues are part of each CDR3. The D gene is left open where the match is weak. Not every row has a clone size; where given, it reads once, few, many or a size class.

abundance	v_gene	j_gene	len	d_gene	CDR3nt	CDR3aa
.	TRBV10-3	TRBJ1-1	13	.	TGTGCCATCAGCCCGACAGAGAACACTGAAGCTTTCTTT	CAISPTENTEAFF
.	TRBV7-9	TRBJ2-1	15	TRBD1	TGTGCCAGCAGCTCCGGGACAGGGGGCCCCAATGAGCAGTTCTTC	CASSSGTGGPNEQFF
.	TRBV7-2	TRBJ2-3	15	TRBD1	TGTGCCAGCAGCTTACGAACAGGGGCCCCAGATACGCAGTATTTT	CASSLRTGAPDTQYF
.	TRBV5-4	TRBJ2-5	15	TRBD1	TGTGCCAGCAGCTCAGGACAGGGCCTCCAAGAGACCCAGTACTTC	CASSSGQGLQETQYF
once	TRBV7-9	TRBJ2-7	14	TRBD1	TGTGCCAGCAGCCGGGGACAGGGGCAGAGGGAGCAGTACTTC	CASSRGQGQREQYF
.	TRBV9	TRBJ1-1	14	TRBD1	TGTGCCAGTGGGGGACAGGCCGTGAACACTGAAGCTTTCTTT	CASGGQAVNTEAFF
.	TRBV6-2/TRBV6-3	TRBJ2-1	13	.	TGTGCCAGCAGTTCTCCTCTAGGGGTTGAGCAGTTCTTC	CASSSPLGVEQFF
.	TRBV28	TRBJ1-5	15	.	TGTGCCAGCAGGGGGTGGACAGCAAAGTCTCAGCCCCAGCATTTT	CASRGWTAKSQPQHF
.	TRBV30	TRBJ1-6	14	.	TGTGCCTGGAACCTCCAGGGGTATAATTCACCCCTCCACTTT	CAWNLQGYNSPLHF
.	TRBV6-5	TRBJ2-5	14	.	TGTGCCAGCAGTTCAACCTCAGGGGACGAGACCCAGTACTTC	CASSSTSGDETQYF
.	TRBV27	TRBJ2-1	16	TRBD2	TGTGCCAGCAGTTTATCGAGCGGGAGCTCCTACAATGAGCAGTTCTTC	CASSLSSGSSYNEQFF
.	TRBV5-1	TRBJ1-6	16	TRBD1	TGCGCCAGCAGCTTGGTTACAGGGGGCTTTAATTCACCCCTCCACTTT	CASSLVTGGFNSPLHF
.	TRBV2	TRBJ2-7	16	TRBD1	TGTGCCAGCAAGGGGGCCGGGGCGTATAGCTCCTACGAGCAGTACTTC	CASKGAGAYSSYEQYF
.	TRBV30	TRBJ2-7	13	TRBD2	TGTGCCTGGGACAGAGCGGGATCCTACGAGCAGTACTTC	CAWDRAGSYEQYF
.	TRBV5-6	TRBJ1-2	13	TRBD1	TGTGCCAGCAGCGGTGACAGGGATTATGGCTACACCTTC	CASSGDRDYGYTF
.	TRBV28	TRBJ2-3	18	TRBD2	TGTGCCAGCAGTTTACCACTTGGGAGTAGCGGGAGCGCAGGGACGCAGTATTTT	CASSLPLGSSGSAGTQYF
.	TRBV9	TRBJ2-4	15	.	TGTGCCAGCAGCCCCGAGGGCCTAGCCAAAAACATTCAGTACTTC	CASSPEGLAKNIQYF
.	TRBV7-9	TRBJ2-7	16	.	TGTGCCAGCAGCCCAAGGGGCCCGACTGCCACCTACGAGCAGTACTTC	CASSPRGPTATYEQYF
.	TRBV6-2/TRBV6-3	TRBJ2-7	12	.	TGTGCCAGCAGCCCTTTGACTTACGAGCAGTACTTC	CASSPLTYEQYF
.	TRBV5-1	TRBJ2-5	13	TRBD2	TGCGCCAGCAGCTTGGAGCGGGGGGAGACCCAGTACTTC	CASSLERGETQYF
.	TRBV5-1	TRBJ1-4	15	.	TGCGCCAGCAGCTTGGCTCAGGGTTTGGGAGAAAAACTGTTTTTT	CASSLAQGLGEKLFF
.	TRBV29-1	TRBJ2-2	12	TRBD2	TGCAGCGTTGGGCTAGCGGACGGGGAGCTGTTTTTT	CSVGLADGELFF
.	TRBV9	TRBJ1-2	14	TRBD1	TGTGCCAGCAGCGGAGGGGGACAGAGCTATGGCTACACCTTC	CASSGGGQSYGYTF
.	TRBV19	TRBJ2-3	14	TRBD2	TGTGCCAGTAGGACTAGCGGGAGCACAGATACGCAGTATTTT	CASRTSGSTDTQYF